This entry features one T cell receptor (beta chain) sequence. What it recognizes is unknown. The data derive from a study of Graves' ophthalmopathy and Graves' hyperthyroidism. RNA served as the template for amplifying TCR beta CDR3 regions. The library came from an HTBI-primed first-round RT-PCR and a second-round multiplex PCR. One entry per CDR3 protein, called by TCRdb with MiXCR from the multiplex PCR reads. Among approximately 540,000 distinct CDR3 sequences listed, 35% to 45% were seen once. Patients were excluded if they had other autoimmune diseases or uncontrolled infections, and likewise if pregnancy or lactation applied. Findings of the study overall: This model predicted ophthalmopathy progression (sensitivity 70% to 71%, specificity 72% to 85%).

Input material: peripheral blood or thyroid tissue (not recorded which). The sequence was obtained from an adult man with Graves' hyperthyroidism.

CDR3 nucleotides: TGTGCCAGCAGTGTCCACAGGGGACGGGGGGATTATAGCAATCAGCCCCAGCATTTT. Amino acid sequence: CASSVHRGRGDYSNQPQHF. The chain uses TRBV6-4 and TRBJ1-5, with TRBD1 matching over 7 bases. The V and J ends lost 4 bases and 0 bases, in that order; junction bases with no gene match: 15. The CDR3 is 19 amino acids. In germline, CDR1 is MRHNA, CDR2 SNTAGT.